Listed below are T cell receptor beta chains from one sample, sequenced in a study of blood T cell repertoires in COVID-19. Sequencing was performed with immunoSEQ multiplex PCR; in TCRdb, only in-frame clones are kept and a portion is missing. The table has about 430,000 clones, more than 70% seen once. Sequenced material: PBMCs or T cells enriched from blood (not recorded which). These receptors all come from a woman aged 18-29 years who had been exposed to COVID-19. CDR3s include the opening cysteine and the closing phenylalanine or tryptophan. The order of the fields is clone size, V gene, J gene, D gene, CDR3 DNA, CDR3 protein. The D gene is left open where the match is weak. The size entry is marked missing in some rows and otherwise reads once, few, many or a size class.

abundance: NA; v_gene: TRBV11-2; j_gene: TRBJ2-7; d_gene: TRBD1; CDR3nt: TGTGCCAGCAGCCCCGGACAGGGGGCCTACGAGCAGTACTTC; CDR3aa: CASSPGQGAYEQYF
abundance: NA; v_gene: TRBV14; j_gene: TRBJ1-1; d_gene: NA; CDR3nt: TGTGCCAGCGGGCTAGGGGGGGGCCTCCGCACTGAAGCTTTCTTT; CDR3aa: CASGLGGGLRTEAFF
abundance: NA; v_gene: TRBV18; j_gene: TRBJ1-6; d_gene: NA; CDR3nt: TGTGCCAGCTCACCACCCGGAATGGGCACAATTAATTCACCCCTCCACTTT; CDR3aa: CASSPPGMGTINSPLHF
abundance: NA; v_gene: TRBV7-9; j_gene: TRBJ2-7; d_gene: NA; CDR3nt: TGTGCCAGCAGCTTAACGGAGACCTACGAGCAGTACTTC; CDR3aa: CASSLTETYEQYF
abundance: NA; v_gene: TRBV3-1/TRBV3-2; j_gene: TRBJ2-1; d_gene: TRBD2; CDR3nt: TGTGCCAGCAGCCAGCTCGGACTAGACGAAAAGCCGTTCTTC; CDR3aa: CASSQLGLDEKPFF
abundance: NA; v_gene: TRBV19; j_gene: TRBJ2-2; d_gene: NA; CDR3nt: TGTGCCTCCTACTCCCCCGGGGAGCTGTTTTTT; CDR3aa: CASYSPGELFF
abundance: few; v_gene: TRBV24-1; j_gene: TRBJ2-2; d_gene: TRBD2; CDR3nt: TGTGCCACCAGTGGGTCGACTAGCTTGAACACCGGGGAGCTGTTTTTT; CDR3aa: CATSGSTSLNTGELFF
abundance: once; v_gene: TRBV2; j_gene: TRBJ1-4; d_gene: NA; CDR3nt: TGTGCCAGCATGTTCGATCAGGGCTCAAATGAAAAACTGTTTTTT; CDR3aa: CASMFDQGSNEKLFF
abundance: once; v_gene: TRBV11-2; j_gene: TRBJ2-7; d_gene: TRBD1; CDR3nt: TGTGCCAGCAGCTTACCTTGGACAGGGGGCATCAACGAGCAGTACTTC; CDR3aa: CASSLPWTGGINEQYF
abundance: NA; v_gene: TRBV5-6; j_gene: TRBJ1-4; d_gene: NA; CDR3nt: TGTGCCAGCAGCTTGGGGCCTAGGCAGGGAGAAAAACTGTTTTTT; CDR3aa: CASSLGPRQGEKLFF
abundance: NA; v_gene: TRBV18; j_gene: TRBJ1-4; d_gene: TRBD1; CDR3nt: TGTGCCAGCTCACCCGACAGGGGGAATGAAAAACTGTTTTTT; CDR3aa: CASSPDRGNEKLFF
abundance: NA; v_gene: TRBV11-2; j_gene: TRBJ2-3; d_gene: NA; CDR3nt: TGTGCCAGCAGCTTAGATTCAACTTCAGATACGCAGTATTTT; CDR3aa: CASSLDSTSDTQYF
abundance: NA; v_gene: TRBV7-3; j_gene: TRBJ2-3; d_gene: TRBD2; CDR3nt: TGTGCCAGCAGCTTAGAGGTGGGACTAGCGGGGGCAAAGTATTTT; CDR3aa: CASSLEVGLAGAKYF
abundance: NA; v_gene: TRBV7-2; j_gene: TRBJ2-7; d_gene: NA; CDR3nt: TGTGCCAGCAGCTCGGACTTGCTCTACGAGCAGTACTTC; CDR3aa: CASSSDLLYEQYF
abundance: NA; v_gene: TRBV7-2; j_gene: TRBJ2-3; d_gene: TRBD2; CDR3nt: TGTGCCAGCAGCTGGACTAGCGGGGGGACAGATACGCAGTATTTT; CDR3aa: CASSWTSGGTDTQYF
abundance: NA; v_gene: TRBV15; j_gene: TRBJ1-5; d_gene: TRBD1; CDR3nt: TGTGCCACCAGCAGTAATAAAGTGGGACAGTATAGCAATCAGCCCCAGCATTTT; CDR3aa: CATSSNKVGQYSNQPQHF
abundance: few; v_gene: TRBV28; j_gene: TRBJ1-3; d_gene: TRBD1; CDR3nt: TGTGCCAGCAGGACTAGGACAGGCACTTACTCTGGAAACACCATATATTTT; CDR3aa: CASRTRTGTYSGNTIYF
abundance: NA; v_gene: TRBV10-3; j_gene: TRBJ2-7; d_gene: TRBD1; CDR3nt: TGTGCCATCAGTGTGACAGGGGAGTCCTACGAACAGTACTTC; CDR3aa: CAISVTGESYEQYF
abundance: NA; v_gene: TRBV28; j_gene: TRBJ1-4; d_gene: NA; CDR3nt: TGTGCCAGCAGTTTCGACAGGCGGCGTGCAACTAATGAAAAACTGTTTTTT; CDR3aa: CASSFDRRRATNEKLFF
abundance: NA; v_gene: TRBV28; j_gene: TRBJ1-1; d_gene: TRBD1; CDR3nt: TGTGCCAGCCTCCCCGCACCGGGACAGGGGGGAACTGAAGCTTTCTTT; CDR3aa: CASLPAPGQGGTEAFF
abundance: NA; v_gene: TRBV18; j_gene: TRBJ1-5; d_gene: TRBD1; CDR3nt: TGTGCCAGCTCACCACGGGTCCAGGGGGCAGGCAATCAGCCCCAGCATTTT; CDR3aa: CASSPRVQGAGNQPQHF
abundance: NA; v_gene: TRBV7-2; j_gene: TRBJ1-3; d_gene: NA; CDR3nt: TGTGCCAGCAGCCCCGACAAGAACTCTGGAAACACCATATATTTT; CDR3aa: CASSPDKNSGNTIYF
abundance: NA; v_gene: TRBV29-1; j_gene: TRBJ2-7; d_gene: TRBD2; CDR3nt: TGCAGCGTGGGGACTAGCCTCGCCTACGAGCAGTACTTC; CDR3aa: CSVGTSLAYEQYF
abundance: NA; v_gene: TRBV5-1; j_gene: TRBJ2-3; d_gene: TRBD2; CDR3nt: TGCGCCAGCAGCTTGCCCCTACTAGCGGGAGAGTCAGATACGCAGTATTTT; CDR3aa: CASSLPLLAGESDTQYF
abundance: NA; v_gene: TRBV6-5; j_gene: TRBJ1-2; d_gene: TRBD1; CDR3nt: TGTGCCAGTTCGGACAGGGGACTAACTAACTATGGCTACACCTTC; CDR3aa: CASSDRGLTNYGYTF
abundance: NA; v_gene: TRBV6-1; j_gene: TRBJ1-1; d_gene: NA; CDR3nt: TGTGCCAGCAGTGAAGGTCAGACTATGAACACTGAAGCTTTCTTT; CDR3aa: CASSEGQTMNTEAFF
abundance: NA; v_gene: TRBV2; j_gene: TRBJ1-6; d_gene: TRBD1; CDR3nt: TGTGCCAGCAGTTCGACAGGGAAGGGGTCACCCCTCCACTTT; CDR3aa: CASSSTGKGSPLHF
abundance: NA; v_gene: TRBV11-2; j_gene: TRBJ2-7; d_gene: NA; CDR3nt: TGTGCCAGCAGCTCGGGACAAATTGCCTACGAGCAGTACTTC; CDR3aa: CASSSGQIAYEQYF
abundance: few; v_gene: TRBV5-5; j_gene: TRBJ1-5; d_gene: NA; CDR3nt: TGTGCCAGCAGCTTACAGGGTAGTCAACCGGCCCAGCATTTT; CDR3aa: CASSLQGSQPAQHF
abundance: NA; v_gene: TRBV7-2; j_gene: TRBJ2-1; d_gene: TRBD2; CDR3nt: TGTGCCAGCAGTTCCCTCGGGACTACCTACAATGAGCAGTTCTTC; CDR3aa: CASSSLGTTYNEQFF
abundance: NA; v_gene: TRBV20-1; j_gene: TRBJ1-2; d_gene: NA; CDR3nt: TGCAGTGCTAGTTCCGGCGGCAATGATGGGGGCTACACCTTC; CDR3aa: CSASSGGNDGGYTF
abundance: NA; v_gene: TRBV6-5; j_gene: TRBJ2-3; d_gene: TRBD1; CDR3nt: TGTGCCAGCAGTAGAATACAGGGGGATGGAGATACGCAGTATTTT; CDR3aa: CASSRIQGDGDTQYF
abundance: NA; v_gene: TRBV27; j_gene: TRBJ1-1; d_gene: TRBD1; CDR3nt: TGTGCCAGCAGTCTAGGGACAGAACCCTGGAACACTGAAGCTTTCTTT; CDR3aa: CASSLGTEPWNTEAFF
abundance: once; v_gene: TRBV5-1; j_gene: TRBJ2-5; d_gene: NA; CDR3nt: TGCGCCAGCAGCAGGGGATTGGGGGCGGACCAAGAGACCCAGTACTTC; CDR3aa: CASSRGLGADQETQYF
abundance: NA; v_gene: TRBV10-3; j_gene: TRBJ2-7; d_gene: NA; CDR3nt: TGTGCCATCAGTGAGGGCCGTCGAATCTCCTACGAGCAGTACTTC; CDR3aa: CAISEGRRISYEQYF
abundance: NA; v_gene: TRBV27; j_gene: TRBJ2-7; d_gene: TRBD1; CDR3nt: TGTGCCAGCAGTTTGGGGCAGGGGGCCTCCTACGAGCAGTACTTC; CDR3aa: CASSLGQGASYEQYF
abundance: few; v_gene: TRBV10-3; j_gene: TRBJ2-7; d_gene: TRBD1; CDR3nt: TGTGCCATCAGGGGAGGACAGGGCTACGAGCAGTACTTC; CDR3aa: CAIRGGQGYEQYF
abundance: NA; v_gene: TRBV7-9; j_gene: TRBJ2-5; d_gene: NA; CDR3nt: TGTGCCAGCAGCTTTCAGGGGGGACAGACCCAGTACTTC; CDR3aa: CASSFQGGQTQYF
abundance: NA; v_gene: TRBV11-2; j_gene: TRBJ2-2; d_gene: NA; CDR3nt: TGTGCCAGCAGCTTAGCGGGCACCGGGGAGCTGTTTTTT; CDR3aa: CASSLAGTGELFF
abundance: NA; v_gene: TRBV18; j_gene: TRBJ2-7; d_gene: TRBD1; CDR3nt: TGTGCCAGCTCACCGTTTCCGGGACAGGGGCACGAGCAGTACTTC; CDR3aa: CASSPFPGQGHEQYF
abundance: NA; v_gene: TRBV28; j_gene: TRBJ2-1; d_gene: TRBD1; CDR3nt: TGTGCCAGCAGTTCAACCGGGACAGGGAGGTACAATGAGCAGTTCTTC; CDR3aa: CASSSTGTGRYNEQFF
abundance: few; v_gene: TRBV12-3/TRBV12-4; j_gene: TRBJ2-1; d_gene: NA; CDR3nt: TGTGCCAGCAGTACCCCATGGGAGAGTGAGCAGTTCTTC; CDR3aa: CASSTPWESEQFF
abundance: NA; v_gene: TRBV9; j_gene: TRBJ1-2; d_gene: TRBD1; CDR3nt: TGTGCCAGCAGTTTATCTCGGACAGGGGGCTATGGCTACACCTTC; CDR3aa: CASSLSRTGGYGYTF
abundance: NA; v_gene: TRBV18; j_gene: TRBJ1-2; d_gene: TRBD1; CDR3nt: TGTGCCAGCTCACCAATCTCAGGACAGGGGGCTAACTATGGCTACACCTTC; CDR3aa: CASSPISGQGANYGYTF
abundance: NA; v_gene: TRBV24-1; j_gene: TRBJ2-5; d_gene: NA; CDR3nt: TGTGCCACCAGTGATTTGCCGGACAGTCAAGAGACCCAGTACTTC; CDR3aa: CATSDLPDSQETQYF
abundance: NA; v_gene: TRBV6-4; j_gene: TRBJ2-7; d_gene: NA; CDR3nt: TGTGCCCCTAGCCCTAGGCAGTACTTC; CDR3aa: CAPSPRQYF
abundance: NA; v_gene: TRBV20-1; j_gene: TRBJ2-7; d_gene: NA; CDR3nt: TGCAGTGCTCCCGACAGGCGCGAGCAGTACTTC; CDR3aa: CSAPDRREQYF
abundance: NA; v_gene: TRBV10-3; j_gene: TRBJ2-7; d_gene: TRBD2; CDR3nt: TGTGCCATCGCCGGGGGGATGTTATACGAGCAGTACTTC; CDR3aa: CAIAGGMLYEQYF
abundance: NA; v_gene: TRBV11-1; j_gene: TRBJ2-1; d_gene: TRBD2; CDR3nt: TGTGCCAGCAGCCTAACTAGCGGTTTCTACAATGAGCAGTTCTTC; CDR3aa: CASSLTSGFYNEQFF
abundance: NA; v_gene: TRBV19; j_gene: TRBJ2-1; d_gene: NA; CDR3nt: TGTGCCAGTAGTATAGCCGGAGGATTCAATGAGCAGTTCTTC; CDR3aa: CASSIAGGFNEQFF
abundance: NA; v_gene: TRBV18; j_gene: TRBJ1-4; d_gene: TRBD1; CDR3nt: TGTGCCAGCTCCCTCCTGGGGACAGGACGTGAAAAACTGTTTTTT; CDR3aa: CASSLLGTGREKLFF